A single sample is the source of the 24 T cell receptor beta chains below, sequenced in a study of identical twins. TCRdb ran MiXCR on the 5' RACE reads and lists one entry per CDR3 protein. Among under 250,000 distinct CDR3 sequences, 6% to 8% were seen once, and the ten largest hold around 5%. The sample also formed part of further work on yellow fever vaccine responses in identical twins.

Sequences were obtained from CD8+ T cells sorted from blood. The receptors come from a young woman in good health.

The chain has TRBV10-2 and TRBJ2-1; D not resolved. Germline CDR1 WSHSY, CDR2 SAAADI. The CDR3 length is 14 residues. V lost 2 bases and J 7 bases, leaving 12 bases between the germline ends. CDR3 sequence reads: CASSETRLSNEQFF. CDR3 sequence (DNA): TGCGCCAGCAGTGAGACGAGGCTGAGTAATGAGCAGTTCTTC.

This clonotype was observed a few times. V and J are TRBV20-1 and TRBJ2-7; 7 bases map to TRBD1. Germline CDR1 and CDR2: DFQATT and SNEGSKA (reference sequence). Trimming cost V 1 base and J 5 bases; bases outside gene matches: 2. This CDR3 is 12 amino acids long. As DNA, the CDR3 is TGCAGTGCTAGAGGAGACAGGGACGAGCAGTACGTC. This sequence encodes CSARGDRDEQYV.

This clonotype was recorded a few times. V and J are TRBV5-1 and TRBJ2-7; 9 bases align to TRBD1. Losses at the gene ends were 5 bases for V and 1 base for J; bases not matched to a gene: 4. Germline CDR1 and CDR2: SGHRS and YFSETQ. CDR3 length equals 14 residues. In nucleotides, the CDR3 is TGCGCCAGCAGGGGACAGGGTCGGTCCTACGAGCAGTACTTC. It yields the protein CASRGQGRSYEQYF.

The sample holds a few counts of this clonotype. The CDR3 sequence is CASSTLSGRPISTDTQYF. The CDR3 DNA follows: TGTGCCAGCAGTACTCTTAGCGGGAGACCGATTAGCACAGATACGCAGTATTTT. The chain recombines TRBV28 with TRBJ2-3; 9 bases line up with TRBD2. V shed 5 bases, J shed 0 bases, and the junction held 12 bases outside the gene matches. The CDR3 is 18 amino acids. Germline V gene lookup returns CDR1 MDHEN and CDR2 SYDVKM.

This clonotype was detected only a few times. The rearrangement joins TRBV12-3 or TRBV12-4 to TRBJ2-3, with D possibly being TRBD2 (6 bases). CDR3 size: 13 residues. Trimming left V 8 bases short and J 1 base short, with 10 bases between. The CDR3 bases are TGTGCCAGCCGCCCGGGGGGCACAGATACGCAGTATTTT. This codes for CASRPGGTDTQYF.

There are a few counts of this clonotype. V usage is TRBV13 and J usage is TRBJ2-7; 9 nucleotides agree with TRBD2. The V segment lost 5 bases and the J segment 6 bases; nucleotides outside the gene matches: 17. Germline V lookup: CDR1 PRHDT, CDR2 FYEKMQ (reference sequence). The CDR3 is 17 amino acids. CDR3 bases: TGTGCCAGCAGCCCTACTCTGCGGGAGGGCCTATTAGTCGAGCAGTACTTC. Its protein product is CASSPTLREGLLVEQYF.

This clonotype was counted at least ten times. This sequence joins TRBV9 and TRBJ2-1; D is ambiguous. The V end was cut by 0 bases, the J end by 0 bases, with 10 bases between. The CDR3 consists of 16 residues. Germline V gene lookup returns CDR1 SGDLS and CDR2 YYNGEE. The CDR3 spells CASSVEGESSYNEQFF. The CDR3 region has the DNA TGTGCCAGCAGCGTAGAAGGAGAAAGCTCCTACAATGAGCAGTTCTTC.

This clonotype appeared a few times. V gene TRBV12-5 combines with J gene TRBJ2-3, with 7 positions matching TRBD2. Trimming removed 7 bases from V and 2 bases from J; junction bases left unmatched: 6. This CDR3 contains 14 residues. The germline V gene encodes CDR1 LGHNT and CDR2 FRNRAP. The CDR3 bases are TGTGCTAGTGACCCTACTAGCGACACAGATACGCAGTATTTT. Protein product: CASDPTSDTDTQYF.

This clonotype was counted many times. V gene TRBV5-6 combines with J gene TRBJ2-3, with 11 bases aligning to TRBD2. The germline CDR1 and CDR2 sequences are SGHDT and YYEEEE. V gave up 4 bases and J gave up 0 bases; unmatched junction bases: 4. CDR3 size: 16 residues. The CDR3 DNA sequence: TGTGCCAGCAGCACCGGACTAGCGGGCAGCACAGATACGCAGTATTTT. This codes for CASSTGLAGSTDTQYF.

This clonotype was recorded many times. V usage is TRBV2 and J usage is TRBJ2-1; 10 nucleotides agree with TRBD2. With 7 bases clipped from V and 4 bases from J, the junction kept 7 bases outside the gene matches. The CDR3 length is 15 residues. Germline CDR1 reads SNHLY; CDR2 reads FYNNEI. The CDR3 loop reads CASISSGSTYNEQFF. The DNA for the CDR3 is TGTGCCAGCATCTCTAGCGGGAGTACGTACAATGAGCAGTTCTTC.

This clonotype occurred once. CDR3 sequence reads: CASSEGTGMEGYTF. The CDR3, as DNA: TGTGCCAGCAGCGAGGGGACAGGGATGGAGGGCTACACCTTC. The V call is TRBV9, the J call TRBJ1-2, with 9 bases that match TRBD1. With 3 bases clipped from V and 8 bases from J, the junction kept 8 bases outside the gene matches. The CDR3 runs to 14 residues. CDR1 is SGDLS and CDR2 is YYNGEE in the germline V gene.

The sample holds many counts of this clonotype. This chain links TRBV3-1 with TRBJ2-2; D gene uncertain. V lost 4 bases, J lost 5 bases, and 8 bases lay in between. In germline, CDR1 is LGHDT, CDR2 YNNKEL (reference sequence). The CDR3 consists of 13 residues. This CDR3 reads CASSPVGTGELFF. Written as DNA, the CDR3 is TGTGCCAGCAGCCCGGTGGGTACCGGGGAGCTGTTTTTT.

This clonotype was observed a few times. This chain joins TRBV19 and TRBJ2-1, with D perhaps matching TRBD1 or TRBD2 (6 bases each). Per germline, CDR1 LNHDA and CDR2 SQIVND (reference sequence). This CDR3 spans 13 amino acids. Trimming removed 9 bases from V and 7 bases from J, with 16 bases in between. This CDR3 reads CASRGLIGNEQFF. The CDR3 bases are TGTGCCAGCAGGGGACTTATAGGGAATGAGCAGTTCTTC.

This clonotype was seen repeatedly, ten times or more. The CDR3 DNA is TGCGCCAGCAGCGTGGGACAGGGGAATAGGAACACTGAAGCTTTCTTT. It codes for CASSVGQGNRNTEAFF. This chain links TRBV5-1 with TRBJ1-1, with 10 bases matching TRBD1. Germline V CDR1 and CDR2: SGHRS, YFSETQ. The CDR3 sequence is 16 residues long. After removal of 4 bases from V and 1 base from J, the junction contained 7 bases not matched to a gene.

Details on this clonotype: Being one base from a much bigger clone, this may be a read error. The chain links TRBV12-3 or TRBV12-4 to TRBJ2-1; D ambiguous. The CDR3 covers 11 residues. This chain's CDR3 is CASSYSNEQSF. The CDR3 region has the DNA TGTGCCAGCAGTTACAGCAATGAGCAGTCCTTC.

This clonotype was recorded many times. The rearrangement links TRBV10-3 to TRBJ2-3; 9 positions match TRBD2. The J segment lost 3 bases and the V segment lost 7 bases, leaving 14 bases of the junction unmatched. Germline V gene lookup returns CDR1 ENHRY and CDR2 SYGVKD. The CDR3 is 17 amino acids. CDR3 protein: CAIIPLGLAGVTDTQYF. The CDR3 bases are TGTGCCATCATTCCCCTTGGGTTAGCGGGAGTAACAGATACGCAGTATTTT.

In its sample, this clonotype was seen many times. The gene calls are TRBV2 and TRBJ2-1; 7 bases match TRBD2. This CDR3 has 16 residues. Germline loops: CDR1 SNHLY, CDR2 FYNNEI. J was trimmed by 0 bases and V by 6 bases; bases with no gene match: 8. CDR3 coding DNA: TGTGCCAGCAGGGAATCTAGCGGCAGCTCCTACAATGAGCAGTTCTTC. Translated: CASRESSGSSYNEQFF.

This clonotype was detected only a few times. This chain uses TRBV7-2 with TRBJ2-3; D is undetermined. V lost 1 base and J 3 bases, leaving 11 bases between the germline ends. The V gene's germline CDR1 is SGHTA and CDR2 FQGNSA. This CDR3 is built from 15 residues. This CDR3 reads CASSLGTVTTDTQYF. The CDR3 DNA reads as TGTGCCAGCAGCTTAGGGACGGTAACAACAGATACGCAGTATTTT.

Only a few counts were recorded for this clonotype. This chain uses TRBV4-1 with TRBJ2-7; perhaps D is TRBD1 or TRBD2 (5 bases each). The ends were cut back, 4 bases at V and 3 bases at J, with 13 bases in the middle. CDR3 size: 14 residues. In germline, CDR1 is MGHRA, CDR2 YSYEKL. In nucleotides, the CDR3 is TGCGCCAGCAGCCTTCTCCGGGGCGTCTACGAGCAGTACTTC. This sequence encodes CASSLLRGVYEQYF.

This clonotype was detected many times. V usage is TRBV7-6 and J usage is TRBJ2-7; possible D gene TRBD2, 5 bases. Looked up from germline, CDR1 is SGHVS and CDR2 is FNYEAQ. This CDR3 is built from 13 residues. V was trimmed by 1 base and J by 2 bases, leaving 6 bases between them. The CDR3, as DNA: TGTGCCAGCAGCTTAGGGGAGACCTACGAGCAGTACGTC. This translates into CASSLGETYEQYV.

This clonotype was observed once. The chain recombines TRBV12-5 with TRBJ1-5; TRBD1 is a possible D gene (5 bases). This CDR3 has 14 residues. From germline, CDR1 is LGHNT and CDR2 FRNRAP. V lost 4 bases, J lost 6 bases, and 13 bases lay in between. The CDR3: CASGYGQGLQPQHF. The CDR3 DNA is TGTGCTAGTGGTTATGGTCAGGGTCTTCAGCCCCAGCATTTT.

The sample holds many counts of this clonotype. The chain links TRBV6-1 to TRBJ2-4, with TRBD1 matching 9 bases. V lost 10 bases and J lost 6; bases outside the gene matches: 13. This CDR3 comprises 15 residues. Germline V gives CDR1 MNHNS, CDR2 SASEGT. The CDR3 spells CATLPGQGTLNIQYF. For the CDR3, the DNA is TGTGCCACCCTACCGGGACAGGGAACCCTAAACATTCAGTACTTC.

The chain carries TRBV12-3 or TRBV12-4 and TRBJ2-1; TRBD2 agrees at 7 bases. The CDR3 is 14 amino acids. V lost 5 bases, J lost 8 bases, and 9 bases stayed unmatched. CDR3 coding DNA: TGTGCCAGCAGTCATATTGGACTAGGAGATGAGCAGTTCTTC. It is translated as CASSHIGLGDEQFF.

This clonotype was counted between two and nine times. The chain employs TRBV12-3 or TRBV12-4 and TRBJ2-3, with TRBD1 matching 7 bases. The CDR3 runs to 15 residues. Losses at the gene ends were 7 bases for V and 5 bases for J; bases not matched to a gene: 12. CDR3 DNA sequence: TGTGCCAGCATAAGTGAGGGGGCAAAGTTAGATACGCAGTATTTT. Protein: CASISEGAKLDTQYF.